Detailed here is one T cell receptor (beta chain). The antigen is not known. The germline CDR1 and CDR2 sequences are SGHNT and YENEEA. The length of the CDR3 is 15 residues. J was trimmed by 4 bases and V by 6 bases; bases with no gene match: 8. The table came from immunoSEQ multiplex PCR; TCRdb's copy has only in-frame clones and leaves some out. Of under 65,000 clones listed, about 87% are singletons. This sample is part of a study of T cells in localized non-small cell lung cancer. Findings and limits, study-wide: Sequencing, confined to only one tumor region, leaves heterogeneity possible. Those with higher blood T cell density had longer overall survival. A median approximately 61 of the top 100 tumor clones appeared in adjacent lung. Uninvolved adjacent lung had more T cell clonality than any other tissue, topping tumor.

This clonotype originated in a man between 40 and 70 years old with stage I squamous cell lung carcinoma. The rearrangement joins TRBV11-3 to TRBJ2-1; 8 nucleotides match TRBD2. This specimen was peripheral blood, taken before any cancer treatment. CDR3 bases: TGTGCCAGCAGTTCGAGCGGGGGCCCGTACAATGAGCAGTTCTTC. Protein sequence: CASSSSGGPYNEQFF.